This T cell receptor (beta chain) came from a study of shared clonotypes between healthy human individuals. The table came from immunoSEQ multiplex PCR; TCRdb's copy has only in-frame clones and leaves some out. Here the sample spans hundreds of thousands of clones, roughly 96% being singletons. Germline lookup yields CDR1 MGHRA and CDR2 YSYEKL. Trimming stripped 0 bases from V and 5 bases from J, with 5 bases between. CDR3 length: 13 amino acids. Naivety among CD8 cells was defined by CD45RO negativity and positive CCR7 selection, thereby excluding terminally differentiated effector memory CD45RA+ cells.

V usage is TRBV4-1 and J usage is TRBJ2-1; D unclear. The receptor was isolated from a woman younger than 45 in good health. The specimen was naive CD8+ T cells sorted from blood. DNA for the CDR3: TGCGCCAGCAGCCAAGACTTGGACAATGAGCAGTTCTTC. It specifies CASSQDLDNEQFF.